Many counts were recorded for the clone carrying this TCR beta chain. These data belong to a study of T cells in Graves' hyperthyroidism and ophthalmopathy. The CDR3 has 14 residues. CDR1 and CDR2 from the germline V gene are SEHNR and FQNEAQ (reference sequence). V was cut by 2 bases and J by 2 bases, with 8 bases left in between. There were TCR beta CDR3 regions amplified from RNA transcripts. An initial round of RT-PCR targeting the TCR CDR3 relied on the HTBI primer set. Via MiXCR, TCRdb re-called the multiplex PCR reads, giving one row per CDR3 protein. The data show some 180,000 distinct CDR3 sequences, less than 20% seen once. Patients counted as stable if ophthalmopathy did not develop within 18 months. Patients between 18 and 65 years old had hyperthyroidism, newly diagnosed and lasting under 2 months. Exclusion of patients followed from uncontrolled infection, other autoimmune disease, pregnancy or lactation.

This TCR derives from a woman aged 45-60 years with Graves' hyperthyroidism. Sequencing was performed on blood. The chain has TRBV7-9 and TRBJ2-3; D may be TRBD2 (5 bases). CDR3 protein: CASSLLADTDTQYF. The CDR3 DNA is TGTGCCAGCAGCTTACTAGCAGACACAGATACGCAGTATTTT.